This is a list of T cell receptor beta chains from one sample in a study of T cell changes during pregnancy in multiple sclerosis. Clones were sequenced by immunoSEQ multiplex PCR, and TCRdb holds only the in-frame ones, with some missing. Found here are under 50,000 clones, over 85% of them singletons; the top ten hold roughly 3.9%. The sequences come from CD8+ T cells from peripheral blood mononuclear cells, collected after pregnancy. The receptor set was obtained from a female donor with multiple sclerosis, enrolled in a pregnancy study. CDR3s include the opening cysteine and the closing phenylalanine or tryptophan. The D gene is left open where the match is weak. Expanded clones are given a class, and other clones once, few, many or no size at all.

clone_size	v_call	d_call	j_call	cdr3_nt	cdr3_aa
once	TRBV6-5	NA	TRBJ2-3	TGTGCCAGCAGTTACTCTACCCGAACTAGCACAGATACGCAGTATTTT	CASSYSTRTSTDTQYF
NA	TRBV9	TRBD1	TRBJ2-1	TGTGCCAGCAGCGGGACAGGGGATGAGCAGTTCTTC	CASSGTGDEQFF
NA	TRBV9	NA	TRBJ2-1	TGTGCCAGCAGCGTAGGTGTGAGTCCTGAACAGTTCTTC	CASSVGVSPEQFF
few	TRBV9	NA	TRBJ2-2	TGTGCCAGCAGCCCTTATAACGGGGAGCTGTTTTTT	CASSPYNGELFF
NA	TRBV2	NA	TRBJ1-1	TGTGCCAGCTGGGGGGGGGCTCTGAACACTGAAGCTTTCTTT	CASWGGALNTEAFF
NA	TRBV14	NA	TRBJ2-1	TGTGCCAGCAGCCGCGCGAGGGGGTACAATGAGCAGTTCTTC	CASSRARGYNEQFF
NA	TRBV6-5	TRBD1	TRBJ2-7	TGTGCCAGCAGTCCCCGGGACAGGGGCATCTACGAGCAGTACTTC	CASSPRDRGIYEQYF
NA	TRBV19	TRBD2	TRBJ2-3	TGTGCCAGTAGTATTACGACTAGCGATACGCAGTATTTT	CASSITTSDTQYF
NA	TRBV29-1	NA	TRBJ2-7	TGCAGCGTTGAATTGCTAGTGGGTTCCTACGAGCAGTACTTC	CSVELLVGSYEQYF
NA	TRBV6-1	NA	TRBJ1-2	TGTGCCATCCCGGACAGACCCTATGGCTACACCTTC	CAIPDRPYGYTF
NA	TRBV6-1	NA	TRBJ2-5	TGTGCCAGCAGTGACATTCGGGAGAAGAAAGAGACCCAGTACTTC	CASSDIREKKETQYF
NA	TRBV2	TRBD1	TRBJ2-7	TGTGCCAGCAGTGTTAAGGACAGGAATGCCCACGAGCAGTACTTC	CASSVKDRNAHEQYF
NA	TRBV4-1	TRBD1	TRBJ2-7	TGCGCCAGCAGCCAACCGACAGGGGCCTACGAGCAGTACTTC	CASSQPTGAYEQYF
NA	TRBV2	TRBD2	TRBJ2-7	TGTGCCAGCATCCCGGGACTAACTTCCGAGCAGTACTTC	CASIPGLTSEQYF
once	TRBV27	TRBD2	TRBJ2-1	TGTGCCAGCACATCGCGGGGGGACATGGGGGAGCAGTTCTTC	CASTSRGDMGEQFF
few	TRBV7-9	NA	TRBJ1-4	TGTGCCAGCAGCTTGGGGATCGGAGGAGAAAAACTGTTTTTT	CASSLGIGGEKLFF
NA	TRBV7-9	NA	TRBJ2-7	TGTGCCAGCAGCCCTCCGGGTCACGAGCAGTACTTC	CASSPPGHEQYF
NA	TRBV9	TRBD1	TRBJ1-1	TGTGCCAGCAGCGTAGTACAGGGGACTGAAGCTTTCTTT	CASSVVQGTEAFF
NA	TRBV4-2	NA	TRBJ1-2	TGTGCCAGCAGCCAAGAGGTGGGACAAGACTATGGCTACACCTTC	CASSQEVGQDYGYTF
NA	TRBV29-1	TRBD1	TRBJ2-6	TGCAGCGTGACAACAGGGGGCTCTGGGGCCAACGTCCTGACTTTC	CSVTTGGSGANVLTF
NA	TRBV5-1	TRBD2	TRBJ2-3	TGCGCCAGCAGCGGGCGGGAGGCATGGGGAGATACGCAGTATTTT	CASSGREAWGDTQYF
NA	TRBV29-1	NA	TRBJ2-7	TGCCTGGGACTCCTGAGCGAGCAGTACTTC	CLGLLSEQYF
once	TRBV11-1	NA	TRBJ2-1	TGTGCCAGCAGCCCAACCGGAGGCAGCTCCTACAATGAGCAGTTCTTC	CASSPTGGSSYNEQFF
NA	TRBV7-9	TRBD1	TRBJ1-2	TGTGCCAGCAGCGACCCGACAGGGGGGGGAGGCTACACCTTC	CASSDPTGGGGYTF
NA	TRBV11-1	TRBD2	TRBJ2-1	TGTGCCAGCAGCCGGACTAGCGGGACCTACAATGAGCAGTTCTTC	CASSRTSGTYNEQFF
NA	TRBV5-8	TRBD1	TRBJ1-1	TGTGCCAGCAGCTTGGGGACAGGGATCACTGAAGCTTTCTTT	CASSLGTGITEAFF
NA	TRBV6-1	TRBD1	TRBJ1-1	TGTGCCAGCAGCGCCTCCCGGACAGGGTACACTGAAGCTTTCTTT	CASSASRTGYTEAFF
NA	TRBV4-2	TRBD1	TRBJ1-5	TGTGCCAGCAGCAGCCAGGGGGAGAGCAATCAGCCCCAGCATTTT	CASSSQGESNQPQHF
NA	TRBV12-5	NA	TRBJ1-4	TGTGCTAGTGGTTTGTCGGGACTTGAAAAACTGTTTTTT	CASGLSGLEKLFF
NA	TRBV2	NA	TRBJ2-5	TGTGCCAGCAGGGGGAGGGAGACCCAGTACTTC	CASRGRETQYF
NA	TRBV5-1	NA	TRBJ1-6	TGCGCCAGCAGACCTACTACAGGGAGCTCCTATAATTCACCCCTCCACTTT	CASRPTTGSSYNSPLHF
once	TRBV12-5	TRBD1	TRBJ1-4	TGTGCTAGTGGTTTGGTACGGGGGACAGGGAGTGAAAAACTGTTTTTT	CASGLVRGTGSEKLFF
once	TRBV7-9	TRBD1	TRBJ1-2	TGTGCCAGCAGTTATCCCGGGACAGACTATGGCTACACCTTC	CASSYPGTDYGYTF
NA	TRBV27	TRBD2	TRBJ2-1	TGTGCCAGCAGTTTACCATGGACTAGCGGGGGGGACAATGAGCAGTTCTTC	CASSLPWTSGGDNEQFF
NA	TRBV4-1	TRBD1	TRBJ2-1	TGCGCCAGCAGCCAAGGGGACAGGTTTAATGAGCAGTTCTTC	CASSQGDRFNEQFF